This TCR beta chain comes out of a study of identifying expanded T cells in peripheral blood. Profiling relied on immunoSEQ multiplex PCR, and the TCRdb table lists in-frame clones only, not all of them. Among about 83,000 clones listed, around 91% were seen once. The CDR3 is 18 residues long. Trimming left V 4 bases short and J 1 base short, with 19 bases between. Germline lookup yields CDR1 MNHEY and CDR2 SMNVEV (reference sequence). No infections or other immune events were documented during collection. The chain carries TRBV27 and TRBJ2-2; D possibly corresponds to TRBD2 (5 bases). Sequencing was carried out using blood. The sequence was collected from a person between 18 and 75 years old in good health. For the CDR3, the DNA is TGTGCCAGCAGTTCCTCCCCAGGAAGGACTCTGAACACCGGGGAGCTGTTTTTT. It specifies CASSSSPGRTLNTGELFF.